The TCR beta chain described here comes from a study of T and B cells in COVID-19 patients. TRB was amplified from about 250-500 ng of blood genomic DNA. Germline V gives CDR1 SEHNR, CDR2 FQNEAQ (reference sequence). The CDR3 has 13 residues. Trimming pared 1 base from V and 7 bases from J, leaving 10 bases between. BIOMED2 TRB-A/B primer pools were used in multiplex TRB PCR. Using its own MiXCR run on the multiplex PCR reads, TCRdb lists one record per CDR3 protein. The sample lists approximately 15,000 distinct CDR3 sequences; 25% to 35% were seen once. This clonotype has only a few counts. The clonotype originates from a human donor who had recovered from COVID-19. The specimen was blood. The V and J genes are TRBV7-9 and TRBJ1-1; D unresolved. The CDR3 nucleotides are TGTGCCAGCAGCTTAGTATTGTCAGGTGAAGCTTTCTTT. As protein: CASSLVLSGEAFF.